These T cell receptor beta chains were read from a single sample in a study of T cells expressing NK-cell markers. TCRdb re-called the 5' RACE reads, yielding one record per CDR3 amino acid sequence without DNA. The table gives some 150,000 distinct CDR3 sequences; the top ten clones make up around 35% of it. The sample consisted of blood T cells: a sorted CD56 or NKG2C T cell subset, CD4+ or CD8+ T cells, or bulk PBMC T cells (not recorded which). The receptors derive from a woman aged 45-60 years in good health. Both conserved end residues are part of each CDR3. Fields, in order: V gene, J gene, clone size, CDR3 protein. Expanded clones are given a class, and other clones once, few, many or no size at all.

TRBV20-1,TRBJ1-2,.,CSAPQGARNYGYTF
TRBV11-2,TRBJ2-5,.,CASSDSRETQYF
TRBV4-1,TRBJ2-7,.,CASSQERSEGYEQYF
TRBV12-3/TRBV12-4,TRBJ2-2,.,CASSFQGTGELFF
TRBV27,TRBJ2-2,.,CASSRWGGVPGELFF
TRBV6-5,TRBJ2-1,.,CASSGTSGVNNEQFF
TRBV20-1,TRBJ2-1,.,CSVPQPTYNEQFF
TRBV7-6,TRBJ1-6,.,CASSPPEALNLHF
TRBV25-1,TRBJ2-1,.,CASSDPGLAGGQYNEQFF
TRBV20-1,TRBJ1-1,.,CSAPTGSEAFF
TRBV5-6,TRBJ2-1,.,CASSLQGLAGGVEQFF
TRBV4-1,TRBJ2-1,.,CASSQEEDYFTDEQFF
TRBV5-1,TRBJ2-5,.,CASSLAELETQYF
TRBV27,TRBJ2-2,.,CASSPYGFGTGLNTGELFF
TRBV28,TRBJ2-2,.,CASSLMGDTGELFF
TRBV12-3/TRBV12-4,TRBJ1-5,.,CASSSRDRGNQPQHF
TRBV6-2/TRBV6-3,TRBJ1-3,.,CASSIQGPSGNTIYF
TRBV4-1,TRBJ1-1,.,CASSQVGTEEAFF
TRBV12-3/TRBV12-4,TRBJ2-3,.,CASSGIGTSGTTDTQYF
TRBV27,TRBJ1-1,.,CASSSGGTNTEAFF
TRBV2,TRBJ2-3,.,CASSDRGLGTDTQYF
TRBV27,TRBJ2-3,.,CASSPTSPSGDTQYF
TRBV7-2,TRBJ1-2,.,CASLPRAVYGYTF
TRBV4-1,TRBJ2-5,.,CASSQVFPEETQYF
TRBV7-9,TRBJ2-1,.,CASNFDSLRVNEQFF
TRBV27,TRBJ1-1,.,CASADPNTEAFF
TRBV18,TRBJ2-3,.,CASSPIARLTSTDTQYF
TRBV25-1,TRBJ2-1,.,CASMKGLEQFF
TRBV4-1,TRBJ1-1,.,CASSHLGGNTEAFF
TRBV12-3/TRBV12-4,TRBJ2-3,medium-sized,CASSRLLVGADTQYF
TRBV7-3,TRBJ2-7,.,CASSLTGPGWDEQYF
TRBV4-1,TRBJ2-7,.,CASSQLKGTSYEQYF
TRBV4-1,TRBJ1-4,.,CASSQILGGAGEKLFF